The T cell receptor beta chain under discussion was sequenced for a study of shared clonotypes between healthy human individuals. In its sample, this clone was seen once. CDR3 length: 15 amino acids. Looked up from germline, CDR1 is ENHRY and CDR2 is SYGVKD. V lost 0 bases and J lost 3, with 12 bases in between. CD45RA-negative memory and CD45RA+ naive subsets were split from the CD4+ cells. TCRdb's table, derived via immunoSEQ multiplex PCR, lists solely in-frame clones and lacks some. The sample has around 1.4 million clones, 98% to 99% seen once. The chain uses TRBV10-3 and TRBJ2-7; no clear D gene. The origin of this receptor is a man aged 25-45 years in good health. Source material: naive CD4+ T cells sorted from blood. Documented subset: CD45RA+ positively selected. In DNA form, the CDR3 reads TGTGCCATCAGTGAGTCTTCCCCAGGAGACTACGAGCAGTACTTC. It yields the protein CAISESSPGDYEQYF.